The 16 T cell receptor beta chains in this list originate from one sample, sequenced in a study of T cells in Graves' hyperthyroidism and ophthalmopathy. TCR beta CDR3 regions were amplified from RNA transcripts. The TCR CDR3 was amplified in a first-round RT-PCR using the HTBI primer set. TCRdb reanalysed the multiplex PCR reads using MiXCR and keeps one entry per CDR3 protein. The sample lists about 640,000 distinct CDR3 sequences, less than 25% occurring once. The material sequenced was blood. These TCRs come from a man aged 25 to 40 with Graves' ophthalmopathy.

The table lists this clonotype with many counts. The J gene is TRBJ1-1, the V gene TRBV28; D uncertain. Germline CDR1 is MDHEN and CDR2 is SYDVKM. The CDR3 runs to 15 residues. Trimming shortened V by 3 bases and J by 1 base, and 12 bases separated the two germline ends. CDR3 nucleotides: TGTGCCAGCAGTTTTGTTAGGGTGAGGAACACTGAAGCTTTCTTT. It yields the protein CASSFVRVRNTEAFF.

This clonotype has ten or more counts. The chain employs TRBV6-1 and TRBJ1-5; 11 bases line up with TRBD1. This CDR3 has 18 amino acids. V gave up 7 bases and J gave up 3 bases; unmatched junction bases: 14. CDR1 MNHNS and CDR2 SASEGT come from the germline V gene. The CDR3 loop reads CASIPRDRGNYYNQPQHF. The CDR3 DNA is TGTGCCAGCATCCCCCGGGACAGGGGGAATTATTACAATCAGCCCCAGCATTTT.

This sequence joins TRBV9 and TRBJ2-5; D uncertain. The CDR3 sequence is 15 residues long. Trimming cost V 0 bases and J 6 bases, with 15 bases left between them. CDR1 is SGDLS, CDR2 YYNGEE, per germline. CDR3 nucleotide sequence: TGTGCCAGCAGCGTAGCTCAAGGATTTGGGCAGACCCAGTACTTC. It is translated as CASSVAQGFGQTQYF.

This sequence joins TRBV15 and TRBJ2-7, with a weak D call TRBD1 (7 bases). The CDR3 has 14 amino acids. From germline, CDR1 is LNHNV and CDR2 YYDKDF (reference sequence). V gave up 1 base and J gave up 6 bases, with 13 bases separating them. The DNA of the CDR3 is TGTGCCACCAGCAGAGTTGGCAGGGGGGTCGAGCAGTACTTC. It translates to CATSRVGRGVEQYF.

The J gene is TRBJ1-5, the V gene TRBV28; D is undetermined. The CDR3 consists of 14 residues. Germline CDR1 reads MDHEN; CDR2 reads SYDVKM. V dropped 4 bases and J dropped 2 bases, with 9 bases sitting between them. CDR3 region: CASSSGKGNQPQHF. In DNA form, the CDR3 reads TGTGCCAGCAGTTCTGGGAAGGGCAATCAGCCCCAGCATTTT.

Ten or more counts support this clonotype. The rearrangement links TRBV28 to TRBJ2-7; 7 nucleotides align to TRBD2. Per germline, CDR1 MDHEN and CDR2 SYDVKM. The CDR3 has 16 amino acids. Trimming cost V 2 bases and J 0 bases; bases outside gene matches: 7. CDR3 nucleotides: TGTGCCAGCAGTTTAGCCCTAGCGGAGATCTCCTACGAGCAGTACTTC. Protein product: CASSLALAEISYEQYF.

This clonotype was counted at least ten times. V usage is TRBV20-1 and J usage is TRBJ2-3, with 9 bases lining up with TRBD1. Germline V gene lookup returns CDR1 DFQATT and CDR2 SNEGSKA (reference sequence). Trimming took 0 bases from V and 4 from J; bases not matched to a gene: 2. This CDR3 region has 14 residues. For the CDR3, the DNA is TGCAGTGCTAGAGACCGACAGGGGGCAGATACGCAGTATTTT. It translates to CSARDRQGADTQYF.

This clonotype came up a few times. The V gene is TRBV10-3, the J gene TRBJ2-7; TRBD1 might be the D (5 bases). The CDR3 loop spans 13 amino acids. From germline, CDR1 is ENHRY and CDR2 SYGVKD. With 1 base removed from V and 6 bases from J, the gap between germline ends came to 10 bases. CDR3 loop: CAISELAGPEQYF. In nucleotides, the CDR3 is TGTGCCATCAGTGAGTTGGCAGGGCCCGAGCAGTACTTC.

This clonotype was recorded at least ten times. The rearrangement uses TRBV5-1 and TRBJ2-3; no clear D gene. Germline loops: CDR1 SGHRS, CDR2 YFSETQ. The CDR3 has 15 residues. Trimming took off 4 bases at V and 2 bases at J, with 14 bases between the two ends. The CDR3 protein is CASSPTHADTDTQYF. The CDR3 coding sequence is TGCGCCAGCAGCCCCACTCACGCAGACACAGATACGCAGTATTTT.

The chain uses TRBV7-2 and TRBJ2-7, with 9 bases aligning to TRBD1. Trimming cost V 4 bases and J 4 bases; bases outside gene matches: 17. This CDR3 has 18 residues. Germline V CDR1 and CDR2: SGHTA, FQGNSA. The CDR3, as DNA: TGTGCCAGCAGCTACCGGACAGGGGCCATGTCCTTGTGGTACGAGCAGTACTTC. This translates into CASSYRTGAMSLWYEQYF.

This clonotype was observed many times. The chain carries TRBV11-2 and TRBJ2-1, with unresolved D. Germline loops: CDR1 SGHAT, CDR2 FQNNGV. Trimming left V 4 bases short and J 4 bases short, with 14 bases between. The CDR3 loop spans 15 amino acids. CDR3 sequence reads: CASSYGSAVYNEQFF. CDR3 DNA sequence: TGTGCCAGCAGCTATGGGTCGGCGGTTTACAATGAGCAGTTCTTC.

This CDR3 reads CSVLLAGSYEQYF. The CDR3 DNA follows: TGCAGCGTTCTACTAGCGGGATCCTACGAGCAGTACTTC. The gene calls are TRBV29-1 and TRBJ2-7; TRBD2 agrees at 10 bases. V was pared by 5 bases and J by 1 base, with 2 bases of the junction left unmatched. The germline V gene has CDR1 SQVTM and CDR2 ANQGSEA. This CDR3 has 13 amino acids.

This clonotype was picked up a small number of times. CDR3 in DNA: TGTGCCAGCAGCCCCCTATTTGGCGGGACCTACGAGCAGTACTTC. Translating it yields CASSPLFGGTYEQYF. J is TRBJ2-7 and V is TRBV7-2; a weak D match, TRBD2 (6 bases). Germline V gene lookup returns CDR1 SGHTA and CDR2 FQGNSA. The V gene lost 5 bases and the J gene lost 2 bases, with 16 bases spanning the gap. The CDR3 runs 15 residues. Full variable domain (missing parts from reference TRBV7-2 and TRBJ2-7): GAGVSQSPSNKVTEKGKDVELRCDPISGHTALYWYRQSLGQGLEFLIYFQGNSAPDKSGLPSDRFSAERTGGSVSTLTIQRTQQEDSAVYLCASSPLFGGTYEQYFGPGTRLTVT.

The chain recombines TRBV7-9 with TRBJ2-7; no clear D. Per the germline V gene, CDR1 is SEHNR and CDR2 is FQNEAQ (reference sequence). The CDR3 runs to 12 residues. Between the trimmed V and J ends, which lost 2 bases and 5 bases, there was a span of 7 bases. The CDR3 reads CASSLNTDEQYF. CDR3 sequence (DNA): TGTGCCAGCAGCTTAAATACGGACGAGCAGTACTTC.

V and J are TRBV14 and TRBJ2-3; 7 nucleotides agree with TRBD1. CDR3 length equals 15 residues. V lost 2 bases, J lost 3 bases, and 5 bases stayed unmatched. Germline V CDR1 and CDR2: SGHDN, FVKESK. The CDR3 is CASSQNRGLTDTQYF. In DNA form, the CDR3 reads TGTGCCAGCAGCCAAAATAGGGGGCTGACAGATACGCAGTATTTT.

The sample holds many counts of this clonotype. CDR3 sequence reads: CASTEVYEQYF. The CDR3 DNA sequence: TGTGCCAGCACCGAGGTCTACGAGCAGTACTTC. V gene TRBV2 combines with J gene TRBJ2-7, with D hard to call. V lost 7 bases and J 3 bases, leaving 7 bases between the germline ends. The CDR3 spans 11 residues. The germline V gene has CDR1 SNHLY and CDR2 FYNNEI.